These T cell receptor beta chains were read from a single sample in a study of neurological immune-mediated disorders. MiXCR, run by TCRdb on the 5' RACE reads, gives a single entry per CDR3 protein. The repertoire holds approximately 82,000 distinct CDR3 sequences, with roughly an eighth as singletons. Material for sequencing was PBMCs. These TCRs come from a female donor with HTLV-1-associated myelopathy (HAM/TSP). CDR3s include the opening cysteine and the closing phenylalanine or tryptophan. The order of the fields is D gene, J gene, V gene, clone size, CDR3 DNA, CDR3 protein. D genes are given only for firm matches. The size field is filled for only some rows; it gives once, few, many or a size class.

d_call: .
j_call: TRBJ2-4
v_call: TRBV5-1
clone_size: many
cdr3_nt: TGCGCCAGCAGCAACAACGGGGGGCCTGGGGACATTCAGTACTTC
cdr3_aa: CASSNNGGPGDIQYF

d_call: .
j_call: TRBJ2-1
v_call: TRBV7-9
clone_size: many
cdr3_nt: TGTGCCAGCAGCTTAGTGGACAATGAGCAGTTCTTC
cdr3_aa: CASSLVDNEQFF

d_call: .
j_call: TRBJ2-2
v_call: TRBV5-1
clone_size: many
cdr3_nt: TGCGCCAGCAGTGAGGCGAGCACGAACACCGGGGAGCTGTTTTTT
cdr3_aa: CASSEASTNTGELFF

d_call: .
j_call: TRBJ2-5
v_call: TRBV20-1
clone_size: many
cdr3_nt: TGCAGTGCTAGAGAAGACAGCACCCAAGAGACCCAGTACTTC
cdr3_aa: CSAREDSTQETQYF

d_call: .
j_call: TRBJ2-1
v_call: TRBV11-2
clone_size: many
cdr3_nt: TGTGCCAGCAGCTTAGGAGGGGCTAATTCGTACAATGAGCAGTTCTTC
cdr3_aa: CASSLGGANSYNEQFF

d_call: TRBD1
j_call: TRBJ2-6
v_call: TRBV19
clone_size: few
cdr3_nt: TGTGCCAGTAGTTCCCCGGGACAGATCGTATCTGGGGCCAACGTCCTGACTTTC
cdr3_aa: CASSSPGQIVSGANVLTF

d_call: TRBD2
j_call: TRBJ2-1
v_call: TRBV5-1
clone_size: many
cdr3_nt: TGCGCCAGCAGCTCCCGGGGACTAGCGACCTCCTACAATGAGCAGTTCTTC
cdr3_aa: CASSSRGLATSYNEQFF

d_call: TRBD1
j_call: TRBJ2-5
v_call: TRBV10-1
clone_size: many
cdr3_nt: TGCGCCAGAACTCGGACAGGGTATTGGACCCAGTACTTC
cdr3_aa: CARTRTGYWTQYF

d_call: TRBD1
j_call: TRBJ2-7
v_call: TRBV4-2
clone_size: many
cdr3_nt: TGTGCCAGCAGCCAGGGACAGGGGGTCTCCTACGAGCAGTACTTC
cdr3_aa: CASSQGQGVSYEQYF

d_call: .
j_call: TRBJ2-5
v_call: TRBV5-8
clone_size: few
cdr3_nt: TGTGCCAGCAGCGGACGGACAGATCAAGAGACCCAGTACTTC
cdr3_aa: CASSGRTDQETQYF

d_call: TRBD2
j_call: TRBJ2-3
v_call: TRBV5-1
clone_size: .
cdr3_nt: TGCGCCAGCAGCTCCCTAAGACTAGCTGATACGCAGTATTTT
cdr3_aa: CASSSLRLADTQYF

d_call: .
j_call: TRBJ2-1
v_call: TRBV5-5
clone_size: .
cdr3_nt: TGTGCCAGCAGCCACAATACTTTAATGGGTGAGCAGTTCTTC
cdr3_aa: CASSHNTLMGEQFF

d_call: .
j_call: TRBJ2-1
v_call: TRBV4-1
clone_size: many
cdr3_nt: TGCGCCAGCAGCCAAGATGGCGCATTACTCTCCTACAATGAGCAGTTCTTC
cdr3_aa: CASSQDGALLSYNEQFF

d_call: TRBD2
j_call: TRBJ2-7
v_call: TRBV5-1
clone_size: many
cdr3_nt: TGCGCCAGCAGCCCACGACTAGCGGGGGATTCGTACGAGCAGTACTTC
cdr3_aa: CASSPRLAGDSYEQYF

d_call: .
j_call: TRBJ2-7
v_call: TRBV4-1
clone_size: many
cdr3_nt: TGCGCCAGCAGCCAAGGGCACGGAGAGGCCTACGAGCAGTACTTC
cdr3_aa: CASSQGHGEAYEQYF

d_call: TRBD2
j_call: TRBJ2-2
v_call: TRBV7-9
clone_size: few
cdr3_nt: TGTGCCAGCAGCCCCAAGACTAGCGGGGAATCCACCGGGGAGCTGTTTTTT
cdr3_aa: CASSPKTSGESTGELFF

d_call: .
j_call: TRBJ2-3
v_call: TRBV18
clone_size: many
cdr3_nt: TGTGCCAGCTCACCACCAGGGACCCTCGCAGATACGCAGTATTTT
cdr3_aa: CASSPPGTLADTQYF

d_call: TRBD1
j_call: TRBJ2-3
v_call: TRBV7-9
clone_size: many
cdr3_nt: TGTGCCAGCAGCCCTGGGACAGGGGACACAGATACGCAGTATTTT
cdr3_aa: CASSPGTGDTDTQYF

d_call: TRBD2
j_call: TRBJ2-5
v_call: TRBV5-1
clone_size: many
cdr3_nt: TGCGCCAGCAGCTTGGCGGCGGGGGTACAAGAGACCCAGTACTTC
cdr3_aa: CASSLAAGVQETQYF

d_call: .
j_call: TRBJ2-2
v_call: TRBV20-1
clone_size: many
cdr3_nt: TGCAGTGCTGAGTTTGTGGGGACAGGGGAGCTGTTTTTT
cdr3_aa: CSAEFVGTGELFF

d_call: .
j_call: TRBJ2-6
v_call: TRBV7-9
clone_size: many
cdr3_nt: TGTGCCAGCAGCCGGGACCTCCCCTCTGGGGCCAACGTCCTGACTTTC
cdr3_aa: CASSRDLPSGANVLTF

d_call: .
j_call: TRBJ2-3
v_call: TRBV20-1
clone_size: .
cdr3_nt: TGCAGTGCTAGGGGGGGCCGCACAGATACGCAGTATTTT
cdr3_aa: CSARGGRTDTQYF

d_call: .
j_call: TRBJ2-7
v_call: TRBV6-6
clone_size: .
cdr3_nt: TGTGCCAGCAGCCCAGACTGGTCCGAGCAGTACTTC
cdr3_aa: CASSPDWSEQYF

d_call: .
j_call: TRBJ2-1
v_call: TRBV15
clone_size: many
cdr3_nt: TGTGCCACCAGCAGAGATGGAATGGGGCAGGGGAAAATGAATGAGCAGTTCTTC
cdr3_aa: CATSRDGMGQGKMNEQFF

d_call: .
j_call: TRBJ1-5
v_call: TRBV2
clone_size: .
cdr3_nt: TGTGCCAGCAGAGGAACAGGACTCAATCAGCCCCAGCATTTT
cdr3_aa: CASRGTGLNQPQHF

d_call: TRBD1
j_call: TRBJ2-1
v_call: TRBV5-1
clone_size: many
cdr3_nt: TGCGCCAGCGGGAGACAGGGGGCGAACAATGAGCAGTTCTTC
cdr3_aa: CASGRQGANNEQFF

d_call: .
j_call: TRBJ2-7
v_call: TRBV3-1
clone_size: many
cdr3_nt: TGTGCCAGCAGCCATCTCGGACTGAAGGAGCAGTACTTC
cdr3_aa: CASSHLGLKEQYF

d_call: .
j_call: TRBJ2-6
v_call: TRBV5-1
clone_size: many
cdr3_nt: TGCGCCAGCAGTACTACAGGGACCTCTGGGGCCAACGTCCTGACTTTC
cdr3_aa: CASSTTGTSGANVLTF

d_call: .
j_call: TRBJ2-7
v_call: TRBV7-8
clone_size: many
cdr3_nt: TGTGCCAGCAGCCGAACCATAGGTTATAGGATCGAGCAGTACTTC
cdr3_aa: CASSRTIGYRIEQYF

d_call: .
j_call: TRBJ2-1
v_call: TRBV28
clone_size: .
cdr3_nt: TGTGCCAGCAGGGGGGACCGAAGCTACAATGAGCAGTTCTTC
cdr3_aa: CASRGDRSYNEQFF

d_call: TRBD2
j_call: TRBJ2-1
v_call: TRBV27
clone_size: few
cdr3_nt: TGTGCCAGCAGTTCCCAAGGGGAGGGATTGCCTGGGGTGCAGTTCTTC
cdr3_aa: CASSSQGEGLPGVQFF

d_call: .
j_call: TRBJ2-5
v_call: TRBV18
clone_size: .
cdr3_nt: TGTGCCAGCTCACCACCGAGTTCAGAGACCCAGTACTTC
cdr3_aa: CASSPPSSETQYF

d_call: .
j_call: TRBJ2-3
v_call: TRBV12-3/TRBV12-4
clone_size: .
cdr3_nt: TGTGCCACCCAGAACCGGGGAAGCTCAGATACGCAGTATTTT
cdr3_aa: CATQNRGSSDTQYF

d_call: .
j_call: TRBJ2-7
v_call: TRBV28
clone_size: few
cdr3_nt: TGTGCCAGCAGTTTCGCCCTTTGGGACGAGCAGTACTTC
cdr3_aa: CASSFALWDEQYF

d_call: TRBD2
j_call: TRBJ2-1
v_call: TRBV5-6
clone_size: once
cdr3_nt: TGTGCCAGTAGCTTTCGGGCGGGGGGCCACAATGAGCAGTTCTTC
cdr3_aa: CASSFRAGGHNEQFF

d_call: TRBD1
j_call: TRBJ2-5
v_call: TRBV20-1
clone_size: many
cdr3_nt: TGCAGTGCCCCGACCCGACAGGGGGTAGAGACCCAGTACTTC
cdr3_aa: CSAPTRQGVETQYF

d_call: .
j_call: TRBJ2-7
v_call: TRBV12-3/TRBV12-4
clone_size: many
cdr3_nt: TGTGCCAGCAGTCCCAATGGTCTCTGGGTGGAGCAGTACTTC
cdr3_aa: CASSPNGLWVEQYF

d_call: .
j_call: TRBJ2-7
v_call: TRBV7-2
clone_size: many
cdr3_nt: TGTGCCAGCAGCCGACCCGGGTTGGGGGTCTACGAGCAGTACTTC
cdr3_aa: CASSRPGLGVYEQYF

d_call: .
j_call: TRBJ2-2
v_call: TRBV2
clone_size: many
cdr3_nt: TGTGCCAGCAGTGTACGCGGGGCTACCGGGGAGCTGTTTTTT
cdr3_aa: CASSVRGATGELFF

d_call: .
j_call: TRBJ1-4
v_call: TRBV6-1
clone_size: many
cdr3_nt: TGTGCCAGCAGTGAAGGCGGGACTCCCAATGAAAAACTGTTTTTT
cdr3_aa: CASSEGGTPNEKLFF